This T cell receptor (beta chain) comes out of a study of cytomegalovirus exposure and HLA in healthy donors. Study-wide findings and caveats: In an earlier analysis, about 87% or about 30%: the productive usage of most TCR beta V segments.

CDR1 and CDR2 (germline): SGHRS, YFSETQ. The CDR3 length is 15 residues. The germline V and J ends were trimmed by 1 base and 4 bases, with 9 bases remaining between them. PCR primers comprised 60 Vbeta and 13 Jbeta primers. Measured with immunoSEQ multiplex PCR; TCRdb has only the in-frame clones, and not every one. Of 150,000 to 200,000 clones listed, 75% to 85% are singletons. As concerns this clone: Its antigen is unknown.

This receptor was taken from a woman aged 50 to 65 in good health and CMV-seronegative. The rearrangement joins TRBV5-1 to TRBJ1-6, with TRBD1 as a possible D gene (5 bases). The sequencing sample was made of PBMCs. The CDR3 region has the DNA TGCGCCAGCAGCTTGACAGGCGCGTATAATTCACCCCTCCACTTT. Translated: CASSLTGAYNSPLHF.